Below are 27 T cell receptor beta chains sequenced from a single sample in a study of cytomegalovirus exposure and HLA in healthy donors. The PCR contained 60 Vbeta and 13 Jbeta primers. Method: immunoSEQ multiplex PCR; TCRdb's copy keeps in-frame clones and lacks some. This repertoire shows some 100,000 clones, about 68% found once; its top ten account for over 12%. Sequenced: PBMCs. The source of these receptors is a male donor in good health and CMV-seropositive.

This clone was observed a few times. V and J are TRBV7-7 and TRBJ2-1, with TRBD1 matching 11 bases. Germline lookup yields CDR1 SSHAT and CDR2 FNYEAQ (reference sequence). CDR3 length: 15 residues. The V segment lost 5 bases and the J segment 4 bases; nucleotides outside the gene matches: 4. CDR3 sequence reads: CASSHGQGAYNEQFF. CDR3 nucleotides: TGTGCCAGCAGCCACGGACAGGGGGCTTACAATGAGCAGTTCTTC.

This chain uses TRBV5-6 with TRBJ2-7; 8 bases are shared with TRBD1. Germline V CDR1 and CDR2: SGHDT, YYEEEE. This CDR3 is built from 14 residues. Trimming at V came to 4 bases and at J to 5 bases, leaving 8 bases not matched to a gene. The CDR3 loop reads CASSLGTGFDEQYF. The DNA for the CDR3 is TGTGCCAGCAGCCTAGGGACAGGTTTTGACGAGCAGTACTTC.

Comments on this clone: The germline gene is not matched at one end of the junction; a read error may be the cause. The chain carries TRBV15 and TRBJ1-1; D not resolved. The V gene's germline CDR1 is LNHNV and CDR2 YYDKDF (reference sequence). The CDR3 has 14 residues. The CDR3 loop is CATNRAGEGTEAFF. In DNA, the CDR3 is TGTGCCACCAACAGAGCTGGGGAGGGAACTGAAGCTTTCTTT.

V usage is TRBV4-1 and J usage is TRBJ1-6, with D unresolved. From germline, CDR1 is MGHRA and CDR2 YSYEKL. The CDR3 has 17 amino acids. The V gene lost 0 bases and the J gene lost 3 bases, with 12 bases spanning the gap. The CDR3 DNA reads TGCGCCAGCAGCCAAGAGCTCGGGTCTAGCTATAATTCACCCCTCCACTTT. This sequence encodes CASSQELGSSYNSPLHF.

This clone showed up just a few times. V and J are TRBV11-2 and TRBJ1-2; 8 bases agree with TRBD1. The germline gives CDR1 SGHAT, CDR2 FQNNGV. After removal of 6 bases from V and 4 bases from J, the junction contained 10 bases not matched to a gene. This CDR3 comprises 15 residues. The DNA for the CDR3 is TGTGCCAGCAGGGATTCAGGGGGCGAACCCTATGGCTACACCTTC. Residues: CASRDSGGEPYGYTF.

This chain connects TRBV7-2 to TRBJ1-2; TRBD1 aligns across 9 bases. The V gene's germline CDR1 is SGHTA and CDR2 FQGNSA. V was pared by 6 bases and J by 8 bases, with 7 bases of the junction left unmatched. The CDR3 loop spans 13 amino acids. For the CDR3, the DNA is TGTGCCAGCAGGATTGACAGGGGGAGCGGCTACACCTTC. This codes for CASRIDRGSGYTF. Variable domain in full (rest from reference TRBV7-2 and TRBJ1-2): GAGVSQSPSNKVTEKGKDVELRCDPISGHTALYWYRQSLGQGLEFLIYFQGNSAPDKSGLPSDRFSAERTGGSVSTLTIQRTQQEDSAVYLCASRIDRGSGYTFGSGTRLTVV.

Written as DNA, the CDR3 is TGTGCCAGCAGCCCCAGGACTAGCGGGGGGGCGATTTTAGATACGCAGTATTTT. Amino acids: CASSPRTSGGAILDTQYF. The chain combines TRBV9 with TRBJ2-3; 15 bases are a match to TRBD2. The junction had 11 bases not matched to a gene; V was cut back by 4 bases and J by 5 bases. CDR3 length: 18 amino acids. The germline V gene has CDR1 SGDLS and CDR2 YYNGEE.

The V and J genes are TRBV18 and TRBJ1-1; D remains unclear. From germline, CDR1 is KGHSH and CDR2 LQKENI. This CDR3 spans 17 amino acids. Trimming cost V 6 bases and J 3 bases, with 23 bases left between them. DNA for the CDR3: TGTGCCAGCTCTGAAGTTATGCGACACTCCGTCGACACTGAAGCTTTCTTT. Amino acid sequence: CASSEVMRHSVDTEAFF.

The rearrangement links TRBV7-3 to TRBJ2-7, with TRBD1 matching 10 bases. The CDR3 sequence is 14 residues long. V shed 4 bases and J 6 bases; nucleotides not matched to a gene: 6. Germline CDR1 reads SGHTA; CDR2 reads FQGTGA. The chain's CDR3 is CASSSGTGVGEQYF. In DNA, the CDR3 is TGTGCCAGCAGCTCCGGGACAGGGGTTGGCGAGCAGTACTTC.

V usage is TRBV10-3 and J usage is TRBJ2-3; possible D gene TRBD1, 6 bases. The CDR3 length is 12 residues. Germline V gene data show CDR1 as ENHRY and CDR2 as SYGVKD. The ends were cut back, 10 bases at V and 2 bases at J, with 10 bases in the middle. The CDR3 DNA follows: TGTGCCACCAGGGACAACACAGATACGCAGTATTTT. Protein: CATRDNTDTQYF.

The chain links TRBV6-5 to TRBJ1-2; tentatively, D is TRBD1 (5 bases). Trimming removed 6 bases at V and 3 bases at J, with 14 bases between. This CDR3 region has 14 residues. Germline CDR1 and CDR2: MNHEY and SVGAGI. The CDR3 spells CASRLFDSDYGYTF. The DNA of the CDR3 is TGTGCCAGCAGACTTTTCGACAGCGACTATGGCTACACCTTC.

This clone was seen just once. CDR3: CASSAGTELGYTF. The CDR3 DNA sequence: TGCGCCAGCAGCGCCGGGACAGAGCTAGGCTACACCTTC. The V call is TRBV10-1, the J call TRBJ1-2; the match to TRBD1 covers 7 bases. Germline trimming cut 6 bases from V and 8 bases from J; bases unmatched to any gene: 9. The germline CDR1 and CDR2 sequences are WNHNN and SYGVQD (reference sequence). The CDR3 has 13 residues.

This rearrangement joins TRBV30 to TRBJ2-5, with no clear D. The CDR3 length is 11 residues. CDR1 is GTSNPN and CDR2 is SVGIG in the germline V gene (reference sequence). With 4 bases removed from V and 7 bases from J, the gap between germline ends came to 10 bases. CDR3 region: CAWTTGGTQYF. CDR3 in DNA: TGTGCCTGGACTACGGGTGGGACCCAGTACTTC.

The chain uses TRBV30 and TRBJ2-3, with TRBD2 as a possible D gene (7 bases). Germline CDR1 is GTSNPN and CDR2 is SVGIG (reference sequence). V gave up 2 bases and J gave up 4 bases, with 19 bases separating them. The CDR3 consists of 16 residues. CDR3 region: CAWSPRGAWGSDTQYF. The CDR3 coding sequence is TGTGCCTGGAGTCCACGGGGGGCCTGGGGTTCAGATACGCAGTATTTT. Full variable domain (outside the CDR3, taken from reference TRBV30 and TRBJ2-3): SQTIHQWPATLVQPVGSPLSLECTVEGTSNPNLYWYRQAAGRGLQLLFYSVGIGQISSEVPQNLSASRPQDRQFILSSKKLLLSDSGFYLCAWSPRGAWGSDTQYFGPGTRLTVL.

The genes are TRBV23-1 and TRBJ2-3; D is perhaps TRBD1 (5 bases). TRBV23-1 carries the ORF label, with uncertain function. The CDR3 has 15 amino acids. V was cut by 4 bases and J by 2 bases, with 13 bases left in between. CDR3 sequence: CASSPSDRNTDTQYF. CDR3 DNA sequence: TGCGCCAGCAGTCCCAGTGACAGAAACACAGATACGCAGTATTTT.

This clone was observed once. CDR3 DNA: TGCGCCAGCAGCCGACAGGGGAATAATAATAATTCACCCCTCCACTTT. This codes for CASSRQGNNNNSPLHF. This chain connects TRBV5-1 to TRBJ1-6, with 8 bases lining up with TRBD1. Germline trimming cut 4 bases from V and 5 bases from J; bases unmatched to any gene: 8. This CDR3 contains 16 residues. The germline V gene has CDR1 SGHRS and CDR2 YFSETQ. Drawing the rest from reference TRBV5-1 and TRBJ1-6, the complete variable domain is KAGVTQTPRYLIKTRGQQVTLSCSPISGHRSVSWYQQTPGQGLQFLFEYFSETQRNKGNFPGRFSGRQFSNSRSEMNVSTLELGDSALYLCASSRQGNNNNSPLHFGNGTRLTVT.

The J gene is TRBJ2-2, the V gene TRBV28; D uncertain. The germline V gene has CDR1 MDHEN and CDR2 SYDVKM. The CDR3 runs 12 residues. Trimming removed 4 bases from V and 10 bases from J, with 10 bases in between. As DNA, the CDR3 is TGTGCCAGCAGTTCACCTATTAAGGAGCTGTTTTTT. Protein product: CASSSPIKELFF.

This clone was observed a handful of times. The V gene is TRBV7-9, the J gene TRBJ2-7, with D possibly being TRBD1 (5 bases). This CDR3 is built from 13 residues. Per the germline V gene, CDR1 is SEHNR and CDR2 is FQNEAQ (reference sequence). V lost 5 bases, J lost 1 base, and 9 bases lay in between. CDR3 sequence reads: CASSEQVSYEQYF. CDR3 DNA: TGTGCCAGCAGCGAACAGGTATCCTACGAGCAGTACTTC.

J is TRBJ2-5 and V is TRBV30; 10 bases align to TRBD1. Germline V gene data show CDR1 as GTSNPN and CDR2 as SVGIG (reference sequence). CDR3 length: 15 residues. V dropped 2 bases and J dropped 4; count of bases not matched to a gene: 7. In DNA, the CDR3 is TGTGCCTGGAGTAGGGACAGGGGACGGACAGAGACCCAGTACTTC. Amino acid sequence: CAWSRDRGRTETQYF.

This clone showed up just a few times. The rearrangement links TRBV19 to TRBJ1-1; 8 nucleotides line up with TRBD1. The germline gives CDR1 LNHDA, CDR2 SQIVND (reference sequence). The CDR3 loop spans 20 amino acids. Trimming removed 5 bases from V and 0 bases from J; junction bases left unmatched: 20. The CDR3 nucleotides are TGTGCCAGTAGTCCCAAGACAGGGGCGGACTATTACAACATGAACACTGAAGCTTTCTTT. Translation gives CASSPKTGADYYNMNTEAFF.

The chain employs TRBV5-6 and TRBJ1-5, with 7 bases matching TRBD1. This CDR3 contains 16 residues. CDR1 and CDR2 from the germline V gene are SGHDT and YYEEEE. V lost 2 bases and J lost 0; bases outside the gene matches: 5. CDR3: CASSFGTAVSNQPQHF. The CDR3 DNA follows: TGTGCCAGCAGCTTCGGGACAGCAGTTAGCAATCAGCCCCAGCATTTT.

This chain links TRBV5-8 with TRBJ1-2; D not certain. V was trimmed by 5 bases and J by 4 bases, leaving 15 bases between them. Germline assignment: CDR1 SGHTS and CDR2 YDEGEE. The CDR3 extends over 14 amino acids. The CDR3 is CASRGYRDGYGYTF. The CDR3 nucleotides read TGTGCCAGCAGGGGCTATCGGGATGGCTATGGCTACACCTTC.

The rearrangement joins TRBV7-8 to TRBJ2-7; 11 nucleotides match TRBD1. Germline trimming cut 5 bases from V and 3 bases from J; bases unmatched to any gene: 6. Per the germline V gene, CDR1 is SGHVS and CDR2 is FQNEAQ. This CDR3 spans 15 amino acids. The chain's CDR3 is CASSQDRGLFYEQYF. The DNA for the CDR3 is TGTGCCAGCAGCCAGGACAGGGGGCTTTTCTACGAGCAGTACTTC.

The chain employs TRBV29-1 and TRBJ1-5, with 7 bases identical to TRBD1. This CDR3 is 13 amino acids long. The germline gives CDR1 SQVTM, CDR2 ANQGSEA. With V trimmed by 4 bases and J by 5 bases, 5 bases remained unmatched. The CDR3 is CSVVKGADQPQHF. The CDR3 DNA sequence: TGCAGCGTTGTGAAGGGGGCAGATCAGCCCCAGCATTTT.

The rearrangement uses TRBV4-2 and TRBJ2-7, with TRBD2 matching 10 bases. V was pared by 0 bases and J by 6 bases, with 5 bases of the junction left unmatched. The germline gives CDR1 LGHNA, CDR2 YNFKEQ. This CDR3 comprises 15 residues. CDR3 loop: CASSQESGGAGEQYF. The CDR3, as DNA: TGTGCCAGCAGCCAAGAGAGCGGGGGGGCAGGCGAGCAGTACTTC.

The CDR3 DNA reads TGTGCCAGCACGACCCGGGACAGGGTTTATCGCGAGCAGTACTTC. Its protein product is CASTTRDRVYREQYF. The genes are TRBV21-1 and TRBJ2-7; TRBD1 is the table's D call, not checked against the DNA. TRBV21-1 is given as a pseudogene. This CDR3 region has 15 residues.

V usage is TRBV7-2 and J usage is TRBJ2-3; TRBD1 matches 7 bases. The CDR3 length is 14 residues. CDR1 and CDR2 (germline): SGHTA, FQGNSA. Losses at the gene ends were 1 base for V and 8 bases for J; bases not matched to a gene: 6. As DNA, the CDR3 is TGTGCCAGCAGCTTAGGAGGGGGCGTGGGTACGCAGTATTTT. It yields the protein CASSLGGGVGTQYF.